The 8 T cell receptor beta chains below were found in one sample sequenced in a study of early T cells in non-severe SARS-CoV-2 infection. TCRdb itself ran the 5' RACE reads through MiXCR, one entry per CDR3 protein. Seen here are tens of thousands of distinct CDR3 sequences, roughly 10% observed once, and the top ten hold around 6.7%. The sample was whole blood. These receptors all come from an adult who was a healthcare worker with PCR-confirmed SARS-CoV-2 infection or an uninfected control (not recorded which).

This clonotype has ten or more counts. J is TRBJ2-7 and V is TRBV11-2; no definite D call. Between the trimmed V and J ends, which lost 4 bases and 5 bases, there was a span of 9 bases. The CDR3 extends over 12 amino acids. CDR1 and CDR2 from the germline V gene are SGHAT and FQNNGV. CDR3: CASSSPWDEQYF. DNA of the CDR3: TGTGCCAGCAGCTCCCCGTGGGACGAGCAGTACTTC.

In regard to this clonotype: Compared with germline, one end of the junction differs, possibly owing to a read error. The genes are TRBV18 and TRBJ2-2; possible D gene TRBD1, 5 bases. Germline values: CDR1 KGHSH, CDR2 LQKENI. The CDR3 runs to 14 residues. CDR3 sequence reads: CASSDRTPPGELFF. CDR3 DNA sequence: TGCGCCAGCTCAGATAGGACACCGCCCGGGGAGCTGTTTTTT. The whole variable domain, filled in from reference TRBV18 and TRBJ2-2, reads NAGVMQNPRHLVRRRGQEARLRCSPMKGHSHVYWYRQLPEEGLKFMVYLQKENIIDESGMPKERFSAEFPKEGPSILRIQQVVRGDSAAYFCASSDRTPPGELFFGEGSRLTVL.

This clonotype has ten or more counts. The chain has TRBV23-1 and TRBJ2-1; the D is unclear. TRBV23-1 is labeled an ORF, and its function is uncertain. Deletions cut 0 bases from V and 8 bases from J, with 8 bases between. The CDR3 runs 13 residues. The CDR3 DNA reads TGCGCCAGCAGTCAATCCCTAGGGCATGAGCAGTTCTTC. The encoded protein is CASSQSLGHEQFF.

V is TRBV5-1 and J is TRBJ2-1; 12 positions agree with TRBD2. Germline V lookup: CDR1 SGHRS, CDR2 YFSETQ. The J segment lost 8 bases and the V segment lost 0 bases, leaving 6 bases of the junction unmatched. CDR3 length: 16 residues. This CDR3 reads CASSLGTSGTTHEQFF. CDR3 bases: TGCGCCAGCAGCTTGGGGACTAGCGGGACTACCCATGAGCAGTTCTTC.

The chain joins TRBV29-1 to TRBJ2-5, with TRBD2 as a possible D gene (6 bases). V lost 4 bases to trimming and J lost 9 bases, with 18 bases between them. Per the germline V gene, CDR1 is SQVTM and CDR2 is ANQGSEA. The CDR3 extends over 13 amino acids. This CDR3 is CSVGGWARRAQYF. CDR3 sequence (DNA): TGCAGCGTTGGGGGCTGGGCCAGGAGGGCCCAGTACTTC.

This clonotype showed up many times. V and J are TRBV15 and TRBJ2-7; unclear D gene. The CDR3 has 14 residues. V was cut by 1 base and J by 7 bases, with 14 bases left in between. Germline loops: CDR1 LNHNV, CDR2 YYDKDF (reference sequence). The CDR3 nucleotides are TGTGCCACCAGCAGAGTTACGCGGCTGGGGGAGCAGTACTTC. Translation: CATSRVTRLGEQYF.

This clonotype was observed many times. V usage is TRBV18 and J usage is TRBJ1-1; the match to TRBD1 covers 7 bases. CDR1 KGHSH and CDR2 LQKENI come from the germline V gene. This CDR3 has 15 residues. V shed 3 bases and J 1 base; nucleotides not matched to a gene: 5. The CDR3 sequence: CASSPPGTANTEAFF. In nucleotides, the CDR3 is TGTGCCAGCTCACCTCCCGGGACAGCGAACACTGAAGCTTTCTTT.

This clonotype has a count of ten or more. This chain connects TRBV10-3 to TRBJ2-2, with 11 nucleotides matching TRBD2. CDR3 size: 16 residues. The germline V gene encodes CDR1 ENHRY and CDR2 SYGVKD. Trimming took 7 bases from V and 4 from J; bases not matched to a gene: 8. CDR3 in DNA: TGTGCCATCAACCAGGGACTAGCGGCGGGCACCGGGGAGCTGTTTTTT. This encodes CAINQGLAAGTGELFF.